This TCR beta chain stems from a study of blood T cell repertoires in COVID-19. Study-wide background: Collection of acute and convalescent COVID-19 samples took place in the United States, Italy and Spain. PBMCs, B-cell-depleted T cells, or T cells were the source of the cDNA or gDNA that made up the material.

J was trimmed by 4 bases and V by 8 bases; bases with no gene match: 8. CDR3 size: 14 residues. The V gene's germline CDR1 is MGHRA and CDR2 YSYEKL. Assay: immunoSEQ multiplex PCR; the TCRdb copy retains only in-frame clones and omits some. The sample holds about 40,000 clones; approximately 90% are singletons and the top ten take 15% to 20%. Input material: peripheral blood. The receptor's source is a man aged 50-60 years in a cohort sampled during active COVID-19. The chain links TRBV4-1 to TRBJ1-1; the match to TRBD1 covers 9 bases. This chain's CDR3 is CASRQGEWSTEAFF. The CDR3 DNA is TGCGCCAGCCGACAGGGGGAATGGAGCACTGAAGCTTTCTTT.